A selection of T cell receptor beta chains follows, all from one sample in a study of Graves' ophthalmopathy and Graves' hyperthyroidism. TCRdb re-analysed the multiplex PCR reads in MiXCR, keeping a single row per CDR3 protein. The sample has some 210,000 distinct CDR3 sequences, about 32% seen once. Sequenced sample: peripheral blood. The receptor source for this set is a man aged 45 to 65 with Graves' ophthalmopathy. CDR3s include the opening cysteine and the closing phenylalanine or tryptophan. The D gene is left open where the match is weak. Some rows have no size entry. The others give once, few or many, or a class for an expanded clone.

v_gene: TRBV10-3; abundance: -; j_gene: TRBJ2-7; d_gene: TRBD1; CDR3aa: CATRFGTGDYEQYF; CDR3nt: TGTGCCACCCGATTCGGGACAGGGGATTACGAGCAGTACTTC
v_gene: TRBV28; abundance: many; j_gene: TRBJ1-5; d_gene: TRBD1; CDR3aa: CASTSRPGGDQPQHF; CDR3nt: TGTGCCAGCACCTCACGGCCAGGGGGAGACCAGCCCCAGCATTTT
v_gene: TRBV19; abundance: many; j_gene: TRBJ2-2; d_gene: TRBD2; CDR3aa: CASTPNRLAGVTGELFF; CDR3nt: TGTGCCAGTACTCCGAACCGACTAGCGGGAGTCACCGGGGAGCTGTTTTTT
v_gene: TRBV4-1; abundance: many; j_gene: TRBJ2-7; d_gene: TRBD2; CDR3aa: CASSQVAGGYEQYF; CDR3nt: TGCGCCAGCAGCCAAGTCGCGGGAGGATACGAGCAGTACTTC
v_gene: TRBV4-1; abundance: many; j_gene: TRBJ1-1; d_gene: -; CDR3aa: CASSQNRAATEAFF; CDR3nt: TGCGCCAGCAGCCAAAACAGGGCTGCGACTGAAGCTTTCTTT
v_gene: TRBV7-2; abundance: many; j_gene: TRBJ1-3; d_gene: -; CDR3aa: CASSTKGGSSGNTIYF; CDR3nt: TGTGCCAGCAGCACTAAGGGTGGCTCCTCTGGAAACACCATATATTTT
v_gene: TRBV18; abundance: once; j_gene: TRBJ2-5; d_gene: -; CDR3aa: CASSPDETQYF; CDR3nt: TGTGCCAGCTCACCTGACGAGACCCAGTACTTC
v_gene: TRBV29-1; abundance: many; j_gene: TRBJ2-5; d_gene: -; CDR3aa: CSVDIGASAQETQYF; CDR3nt: TGCAGCGTTGATATAGGGGCTAGTGCCCAAGAGACCCAGTACTTC
v_gene: TRBV28; abundance: -; j_gene: TRBJ2-7; d_gene: TRBD2; CDR3aa: CASSPIWTSDERGLSEQYF; CDR3nt: TGTGCCAGCAGCCCCATTTGGACTAGCGATGAAAGGGGACTAAGCGAGCAGTACTTC
v_gene: TRBV9; abundance: many; j_gene: TRBJ1-1; d_gene: -; CDR3aa: CASSVVGGQGTEAFF; CDR3nt: TGTGCCAGCAGCGTAGTAGGGGGGCAGGGCACTGAAGCTTTCTTT
v_gene: TRBV9; abundance: many; j_gene: TRBJ2-5; d_gene: -; CDR3aa: CASSVETRGYETQYF; CDR3nt: TGTGCCAGCAGCGTAGAGACGCGGGGTTATGAGACCCAGTACTTC
v_gene: TRBV28; abundance: many; j_gene: TRBJ2-5; d_gene: TRBD2; CDR3aa: CASSLLAGGDQETQYF; CDR3nt: TGTGCCAGCAGTTTACTAGCGGGAGGAGACCAAGAGACCCAGTACTTC
v_gene: TRBV27; abundance: many; j_gene: TRBJ2-5; d_gene: -; CDR3aa: CASSPGNAETQYF; CDR3nt: TGTGCCAGCAGTCCGGGAAACGCGGAGACCCAGTACTTC
v_gene: TRBV6-2/TRBV6-3; abundance: many; j_gene: TRBJ2-7; d_gene: TRBD2; CDR3aa: CASSYLGLAGVEQYF; CDR3nt: TGTGCCAGCAGTTACCTGGGACTAGCGGGAGTCGAGCAGTACTTC
v_gene: TRBV12-5; abundance: many; j_gene: TRBJ2-7; d_gene: -; CDR3aa: CASGSDRSYSYEQYF; CDR3nt: TGTGCTAGTGGTTCCGACAGGTCCTATTCTTACGAGCAGTACTTC
v_gene: TRBV9; abundance: -; j_gene: TRBJ2-2; d_gene: -; CDR3aa: CASSVGTLNTGELFF; CDR3nt: TGTGCCAGCAGCGTCGGGACCTTGAACACCGGGGAGCTGTTTTTT
v_gene: TRBV7-2; abundance: -; j_gene: TRBJ2-7; d_gene: -; CDR3aa: CASGLGGGHYEQYF; CDR3nt: TGTGCCAGCGGGCTAGGAGGGGGGCATTACGAGCAGTACTTC
v_gene: TRBV7-1; abundance: -; j_gene: TRBJ1-3; d_gene: -; CDR3aa: CASSSAGTGGNTIYF; CDR3nt: TGTGCCAGCAGTTCAGCCGGGACTGGCGGAAACACCATATATTTT
v_gene: TRBV12-5; abundance: many; j_gene: TRBJ2-7; d_gene: TRBD1; CDR3aa: CASGLARTGMTRGPYEQYF; CDR3nt: TGTGCTAGTGGTTTGGCCCGGACAGGGATGACACGGGGTCCCTACGAGCAGTACTTC
v_gene: TRBV3-1; abundance: many; j_gene: TRBJ1-2; d_gene: -; CDR3aa: CASSQGTAGYTF; CDR3nt: TGTGCCAGCAGCCAAGGAACAGCTGGCTACACCTTC
v_gene: TRBV6-5; abundance: many; j_gene: TRBJ2-5; d_gene: -; CDR3aa: CASSSSRAETQYF; CDR3nt: TGTGCCAGCAGTTCCAGCAGGGCCGAGACCCAGTACTTC
v_gene: TRBV25-1; abundance: many; j_gene: TRBJ1-6; d_gene: -; CDR3aa: CASSESNSPLHF; CDR3nt: TGTGCCAGCAGTGAGAGCAATTCACCCCTCCACTTT
v_gene: TRBV19; abundance: many; j_gene: TRBJ1-5; d_gene: -; CDR3aa: CASSIEDLNQPQHF; CDR3nt: TGTGCCAGTAGTATAGAGGATCTTAATCAGCCCCAGCATTTT
v_gene: TRBV25-1; abundance: many; j_gene: TRBJ1-6; d_gene: TRBD1; CDR3aa: CASSQGQGARSPLHF; CDR3nt: TGTGCCAGCAGTCAGGGACAGGGGGCTCGGTCACCCCTCCACTTT
v_gene: TRBV12-3/TRBV12-4; abundance: -; j_gene: TRBJ1-5; d_gene: -; CDR3aa: CASSLAWVQPQHF; CDR3nt: TGTGCCAGCAGTTTAGCGTGGGTCCAGCCCCAGCATTTT
v_gene: TRBV6-1; abundance: few; j_gene: TRBJ2-7; d_gene: -; CDR3aa: CASIPHGTPYEQYF; CDR3nt: TGTGCCAGCATTCCCCACGGGACCCCCTACGAGCAGTACTTC
v_gene: TRBV29-1; abundance: many; j_gene: TRBJ2-7; d_gene: -; CDR3aa: CSVEDRPYEQYF; CDR3nt: TGCAGCGTTGAAGACAGACCATACGAGCAGTACTTC
v_gene: TRBV15; abundance: many; j_gene: TRBJ1-1; d_gene: -; CDR3aa: CATSSFPRDTNTEAFF; CDR3nt: TGTGCCACCAGCTCCTTTCCCCGAGACACCAACACTGAAGCTTTCTTT
v_gene: TRBV7-8; abundance: many; j_gene: TRBJ1-5; d_gene: -; CDR3aa: CASSLGGLNQPQHF; CDR3nt: TGTGCCAGCAGCTTAGGGGGCCTAAATCAGCCCCAGCATTTT
v_gene: TRBV29-1; abundance: many; j_gene: TRBJ1-2; d_gene: -; CDR3aa: CSVEDPQYANYGYTF; CDR3nt: TGCAGCGTTGAAGATCCGCAGTATGCCAACTATGGCTACACCTTC
v_gene: TRBV6-2/TRBV6-3; abundance: many; j_gene: TRBJ2-7; d_gene: TRBD2; CDR3aa: CASRPTPGLAGGEQYF; CDR3nt: TGTGCCAGCAGGCCTACACCGGGACTAGCGGGAGGCGAGCAGTACTTC
v_gene: TRBV12-3/TRBV12-4; abundance: many; j_gene: TRBJ2-3; d_gene: -; CDR3aa: CASKGRGKTDTQYF; CDR3nt: TGTGCCAGCAAAGGGCGAGGGAAAACAGATACGCAGTATTTT
v_gene: TRBV2; abundance: many; j_gene: TRBJ1-6; d_gene: -; CDR3aa: CASRGRNNSPLHF; CDR3nt: TGTGCCAGCAGAGGGCGGAATAATTCACCCCTCCACTTT
v_gene: TRBV7-2; abundance: many; j_gene: TRBJ2-3; d_gene: TRBD2; CDR3aa: CASSSRGGREHWVDTQYF; CDR3nt: TGTGCCAGCAGCTCCCGGGGCGGGCGGGAGCATTGGGTAGATACGCAGTATTTT
v_gene: TRBV4-2; abundance: many; j_gene: TRBJ2-7; d_gene: -; CDR3aa: CASSQEDSSSYEQYF; CDR3nt: TGTGCCAGCAGCCAAGAAGACAGCAGCTCCTACGAGCAGTACTTC
v_gene: TRBV7-9; abundance: -; j_gene: TRBJ1-6; d_gene: -; CDR3aa: CASSLGTEGSPLHF; CDR3nt: TGTGCCAGCAGCTTAGGGACAGAAGGATCACCCCTCCACTTT
v_gene: TRBV5-1; abundance: many; j_gene: TRBJ2-7; d_gene: -; CDR3aa: CASSLLGTSRSSYEQYF; CDR3nt: TGCGCCAGCAGCTTGTTAGGGACCAGTAGGAGCTCCTACGAGCAGTACTTC
v_gene: TRBV6-1; abundance: many; j_gene: TRBJ1-6; d_gene: -; CDR3aa: CASSGTGTYNSPLHF; CDR3nt: TGTGCCAGCAGTGGCACCGGGACGTATAATTCACCCCTCCACTTT
v_gene: TRBV6-1; abundance: few; j_gene: TRBJ2-5; d_gene: -; CDR3aa: CASRGQVRGETQYF; CDR3nt: TGTGCCAGCAGAGGGCAGGTCAGAGGCGAGACCCAGTACTTC
v_gene: TRBV14; abundance: many; j_gene: TRBJ2-7; d_gene: TRBD1; CDR3aa: CASSPTMRQGWSYEQYF; CDR3nt: TGTGCCAGCAGCCCGACGATGCGACAGGGCTGGTCCTACGAGCAGTACTTC
v_gene: TRBV6-5; abundance: many; j_gene: TRBJ1-1; d_gene: TRBD1; CDR3aa: CASSFDRGLGEAFF; CDR3nt: TGTGCCAGCAGTTTTGACAGGGGCTTGGGTGAAGCTTTCTTT
v_gene: TRBV10-3; abundance: many; j_gene: TRBJ1-2; d_gene: -; CDR3aa: CAINNRDRGGGYTF; CDR3nt: TGTGCCATCAATAACCGGGACCGAGGCGGGGGCTACACCTTC
v_gene: TRBV5-1; abundance: many; j_gene: TRBJ2-7; d_gene: TRBD1; CDR3aa: CASSFGTETYEQYF; CDR3nt: TGCGCCAGCAGCTTCGGGACAGAGACCTACGAGCAGTACTTC
v_gene: TRBV6-1; abundance: many; j_gene: TRBJ1-1; d_gene: TRBD1; CDR3aa: CASSEVNRGTEAFF; CDR3nt: TGTGCCAGCAGTGAAGTCAACAGGGGAACTGAAGCTTTCTTT
v_gene: TRBV27; abundance: many; j_gene: TRBJ2-7; d_gene: -; CDR3aa: CASSFNMGGEQYF; CDR3nt: TGTGCCAGCAGTTTTAACATGGGGGGCGAGCAGTACTTC
v_gene: TRBV28; abundance: once; j_gene: TRBJ2-5; d_gene: -; CDR3aa: CASSSRSNFMETQYF; CDR3nt: TGTGCCAGCAGTTCCAGGAGCAATTTTATGGAGACCCAGTACTTC
v_gene: TRBV11-2; abundance: -; j_gene: TRBJ2-5; d_gene: TRBD2; CDR3aa: CASSLSRTSGRGRRETQYF; CDR3nt: TGTGCCAGCAGCTTATCAAGGACTAGCGGGAGAGGACGGAGAGAGACCCAGTACTTC
v_gene: TRBV3-1; abundance: -; j_gene: TRBJ1-6; d_gene: -; CDR3aa: CASSQGVGDLRSPLHF; CDR3nt: TGTGCCAGCAGCCAAGGAGTCGGGGATCTTCGATCACCCCTCCACTTT
v_gene: TRBV6-1; abundance: -; j_gene: TRBJ2-5; d_gene: -; CDR3aa: CATEIQETQYF; CDR3nt: TGTGCCACCGAGATCCAAGAGACCCAGTACTTC
v_gene: TRBV6-5; abundance: -; j_gene: TRBJ1-1; d_gene: TRBD1; CDR3aa: CASSYEDRVWTEAFF; CDR3nt: TGTGCCAGCAGTTACGAAGACAGGGTGTGGACTGAAGCTTTCTTT
v_gene: TRBV11-2; abundance: -; j_gene: TRBJ2-7; d_gene: -; CDR3aa: CASSLTNLPQPYEQYF; CDR3nt: TGTGCCAGCAGCTTAACCAACCTCCCTCAACCCTACGAGCAGTACTTC
v_gene: TRBV2; abundance: many; j_gene: TRBJ2-7; d_gene: -; CDR3aa: CATSTLAGREQYF; CDR3nt: TGTGCCACCTCGACACTCGCCGGTCGGGAGCAGTACTTC
v_gene: TRBV29-1; abundance: -; j_gene: TRBJ1-1; d_gene: -; CDR3aa: CSATPGGTEAFF; CDR3nt: TGCAGCGCAACGCCGGGGGGCACTGAAGCTTTCTTT
v_gene: TRBV28; abundance: -; j_gene: TRBJ2-7; d_gene: -; CDR3aa: CASTSQGVEQYF; CDR3nt: TGTGCCAGCACCTCGCAAGGGGTCGAGCAGTACTTC
v_gene: TRBV29-1; abundance: -; j_gene: TRBJ2-7; d_gene: -; CDR3aa: CSVEFRGDEQYF; CDR3nt: TGCAGCGTTGAGTTCAGGGGGGACGAGCAGTACTTC
v_gene: TRBV6-2/TRBV6-3; abundance: -; j_gene: TRBJ1-1; d_gene: -; CDR3aa: CASSYSPGVNTEAFF; CDR3nt: TGTGCCAGCAGTTACTCGCCAGGAGTGAACACTGAAGCTTTCTTT
v_gene: TRBV6-1; abundance: many; j_gene: TRBJ1-1; d_gene: TRBD1; CDR3aa: CASSENRGGTEAFF; CDR3nt: TGTGCCAGCAGTGAGAACAGGGGAGGAACTGAAGCTTTCTTT
v_gene: TRBV4-1; abundance: -; j_gene: TRBJ1-2; d_gene: -; CDR3aa: CASSQVGAGKGYTF; CDR3nt: TGCGCCAGCAGCCAAGTAGGGGCAGGGAAGGGCTACACCTTC